This T cell receptor (beta chain) was sequenced during a study of blood T cell repertoires in COVID-19. Across the study: COVID-19 samples, acute and convalescent, were from the United States, Italy and Spain. From T cells, B-cell-depleted T cells, or PBMCs came the material, which was cDNA or gDNA.

In the original analysis: Using reference gene primer amplification, nucleated cell counts were estimated. Assay: immunoSEQ multiplex PCR; the TCRdb copy retains only in-frame clones and omits some. V and J calls and clone size are given by that table; D and trimming were obtained from the DNA. The sample holds roughly 40,000 clones; approximately 90% are singletons and the top ten take about 10%. The sequence derives from a man aged 30 to 39 with active or convalescent COVID-19. Sequencing was performed on peripheral blood.

The CDR3 loop is CSVEISSGANVLTF. For the CDR3, the DNA is TGCAGCGTTGAAATCAGCTCTGGGGCCAACGTCCTGACTTTC. The chain links TRBV29-1 to TRBJ2-6, with D uncertain. The CDR3 loop spans 14 amino acids. Trimming removed 2 bases from V and 0 bases from J, with 5 bases in between. Germline V gene sequence: CDR1 SQVTM, CDR2 ANQGSEA.